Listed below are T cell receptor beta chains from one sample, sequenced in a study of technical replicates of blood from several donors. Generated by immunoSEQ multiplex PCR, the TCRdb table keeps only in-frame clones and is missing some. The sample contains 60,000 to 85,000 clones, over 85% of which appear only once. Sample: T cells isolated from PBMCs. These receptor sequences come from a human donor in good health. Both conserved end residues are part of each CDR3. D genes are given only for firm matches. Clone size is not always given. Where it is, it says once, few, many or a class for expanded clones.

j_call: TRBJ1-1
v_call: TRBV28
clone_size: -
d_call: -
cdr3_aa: CASSLSISGHPKAFF
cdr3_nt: TGTGCCAGCAGTTTATCGATCTCCGGACACCCAAAAGCTTTCTTT

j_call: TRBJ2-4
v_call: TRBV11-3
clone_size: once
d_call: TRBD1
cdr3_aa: CASSLMGDRDIQYF
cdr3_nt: TGTGCCAGCAGCTTAATGGGGGACAGGGACATTCAGTACTTC

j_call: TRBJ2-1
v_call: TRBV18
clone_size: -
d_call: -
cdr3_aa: CASSDKSSYNEQFF
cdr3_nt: TGTGCCAGCTCGGACAAGAGCTCCTACAATGAGCAGTTCTTC

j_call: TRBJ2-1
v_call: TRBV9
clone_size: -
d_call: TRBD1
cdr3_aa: CASSVGLWTGNEQFF
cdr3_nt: TGTGCCAGCAGCGTAGGGCTTTGGACAGGGAATGAGCAGTTCTTC

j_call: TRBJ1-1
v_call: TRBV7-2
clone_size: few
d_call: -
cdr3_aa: CASSLWAGWGLEAFF
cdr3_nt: TGTGCCAGCAGCTTATGGGCGGGCTGGGGGCTTGAAGCTTTCTTT

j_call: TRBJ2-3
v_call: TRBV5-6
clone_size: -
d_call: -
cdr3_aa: CASSHSSPTDTQYF
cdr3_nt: TGTGCCAGCAGCCACTCGTCACCCACAGATACGCAGTATTTT

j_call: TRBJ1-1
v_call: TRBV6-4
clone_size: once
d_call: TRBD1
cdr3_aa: CASTRDRGLNTEAFF
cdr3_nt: TGTGCCAGCACCAGGGACAGGGGGCTGAACACTGAAGCTTTCTTT

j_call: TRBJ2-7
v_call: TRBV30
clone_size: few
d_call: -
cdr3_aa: CAWRLQGSEQYF
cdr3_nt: TGTGCCTGGAGACTTCAGGGGTCCGAGCAGTACTTC

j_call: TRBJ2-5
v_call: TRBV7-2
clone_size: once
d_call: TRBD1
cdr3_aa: CASSPDRRETQYF
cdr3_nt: TGTGCCAGCAGCCCGGACAGGAGAGAGACCCAGTACTTC

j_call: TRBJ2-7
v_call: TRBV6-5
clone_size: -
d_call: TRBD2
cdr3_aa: CASRVTHTSGRAQYF
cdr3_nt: TGTGCCAGCAGAGTTACTCACACTAGCGGGAGGGCGCAGTACTTC

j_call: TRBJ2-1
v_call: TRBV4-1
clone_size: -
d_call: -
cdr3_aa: CASSQDRRLYNEQFF
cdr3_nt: TGCGCCAGCAGCCAAGATCGGAGACTGTACAATGAGCAGTTCTTC

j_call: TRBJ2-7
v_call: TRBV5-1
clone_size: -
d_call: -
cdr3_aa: CASSSRVTYEQYF
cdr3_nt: TGCGCCAGCAGCTCCCGGGTCACCTACGAGCAGTACTTC

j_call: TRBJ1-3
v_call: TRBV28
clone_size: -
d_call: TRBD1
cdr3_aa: CASSLRGLGNTIYF
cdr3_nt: TGTGCCAGCAGTTTAAGGGGGCTGGGAAACACCATATATTTT

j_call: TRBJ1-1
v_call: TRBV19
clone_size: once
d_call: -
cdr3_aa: CASGERDWNTEAFF
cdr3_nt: TGTGCCAGTGGGGAGAGGGATTGGAACACTGAAGCTTTCTTT

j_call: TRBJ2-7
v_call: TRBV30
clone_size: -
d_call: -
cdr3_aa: CAWSVQGYEQYF
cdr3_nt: TGTGCCTGGAGTGTACAGGGCTACGAGCAGTACTTC

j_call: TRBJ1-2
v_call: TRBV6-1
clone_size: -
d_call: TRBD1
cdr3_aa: CASRGGQKIYGYTF
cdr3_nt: TGTGCCAGCAGGGGGGGACAGAAGATTTATGGCTACACCTTC

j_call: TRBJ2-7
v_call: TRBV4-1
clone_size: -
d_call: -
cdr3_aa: CASRSSGSEQYF
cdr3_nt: TGCGCCAGCCGTTCGTCGGGATCCGAGCAGTACTTC